These 32 T cell receptor beta chains were sequenced from one sample in a study of T cells after yellow fever vaccination. TCRdb reanalysed the 5' RACE reads using MiXCR and keeps one entry per CDR3 protein. This table holds over 300,000 distinct CDR3 sequences, around 3.9% found once. The sample here was PBMCs, taken on the day of the yellow fever booster vaccination. These receptors were collected from a man between 18 and 29 years old who received the YFV17D yellow fever vaccine.

This clonotype occurred many times. The rearrangement links TRBV29-1 to TRBJ2-1, with a possible D match to TRBD1 (6 bases). CDR3 length equals 13 residues. Trimming shortened V by 5 bases and J by 3 bases, and 11 bases separated the two germline ends. Germline V gives CDR1 SQVTM, CDR2 ANQGSEA. In DNA, the CDR3 is TGCAGCGTTACTGGACAGTTCTACAATGAGCAGTTCTTC. It translates to CSVTGQFYNEQFF.

This chain joins TRBV5-4 and TRBJ2-3; 7 nucleotides match TRBD2. The germline CDR1 and CDR2 sequences are SGHNT and YYREEE (reference sequence). The CDR3 spans 14 residues. V lost 4 bases and J lost 5; bases outside the gene matches: 7. Here the CDR3 reads CASSPTSVVDTQYF. As DNA, the CDR3 is TGTGCCAGCAGCCCAACTAGCGTGGTAGATACGCAGTATTTT.

This clonotype came up many times. This rearrangement joins TRBV7-6 to TRBJ2-3; D gene ambiguous. The CDR3 is 16 residues long. V lost 3 bases, J lost 0 bases, and 13 bases lay in between. CDR1 is SGHVS, CDR2 FNYEAQ, per germline. The DNA for the CDR3 is TGTGCCAGCAGCTTTTTAGGAGATGCTAGCACAGATACGCAGTATTTT. It yields the protein CASSFLGDASTDTQYF.

This clonotype was detected ten times or more. J is TRBJ2-2 and V is TRBV3-1; the D gene is possibly TRBD2 (5 bases). This CDR3 comprises 15 residues. The germline V gene encodes CDR1 LGHDT and CDR2 YNNKEL (reference sequence). Trimming removed 4 bases from V and 1 base from J, with 10 bases in between. The CDR3 loop reads CASSRRRENTGELFF. DNA for the CDR3: TGTGCCAGCAGCCGGAGACGGGAGAACACCGGGGAGCTGTTTTTT.

This clonotype was recorded a few times. The chain is built from TRBV10-2 and TRBJ2-5; D may match TRBD1 or TRBD2 (5 bases each). Trimming stripped 10 bases from V and 2 bases from J, with 14 bases between. The length of the CDR3 is 13 residues. Germline values: CDR1 WSHSY, CDR2 SAAADI. CDR3 loop: CATTRGSQETQYF. The DNA of the CDR3 is TGCGCCACCACCCGGGGCTCGCAAGAGACCCAGTACTTC.

This chain joins TRBV7-6 and TRBJ2-2, with D maybe TRBD2 (6 bases). Trimming took off 8 bases at V and 3 bases at J, with 10 bases between the two ends. CDR3 length equals 13 residues. In germline, CDR1 is SGHVS, CDR2 FNYEAQ. The CDR3 DNA follows: TGTGCCAGCTGGAGGAGGGACACCGGGGAGCTGTTTTTT. It encodes CASWRRDTGELFF.

This clonotype occurred many times. J is TRBJ2-2 and V is TRBV12-3 or TRBV12-4, with a weak D call TRBD2 (7 bases). The CDR3 spans 14 residues. V was shortened by 5 bases and J by 6 bases, with 13 bases between the two germline ends. CDR3 in amino acids: CASSPRGAAGELFF. As DNA, the CDR3 is TGTGCCAGCAGTCCCCGGGGGGCGGCCGGGGAGCTGTTTTTT.

At least ten counts were recorded for this clonotype. Relative to the germline gene, one junction end is altered; a read error may explain this. The V gene is TRBV12-3 or TRBV12-4, the J gene TRBJ2-3, with 11 nucleotides matching TRBD2. The CDR3 has 15 residues. In nucleotides, the CDR3 is TGTGCCAGCAGTGTAGCGGGGGGGCGTAGAGATGCGCAGTATTTT. Translated, it gives CASSVAGGRRDAQYF.

The rearrangement joins TRBV20-1 to TRBJ2-1; 9 positions agree with TRBD2. The J segment lost 4 bases and the V segment lost 0 bases, leaving 7 bases of the junction unmatched. Germline V gene lookup returns CDR1 DFQATT and CDR2 SNEGSKA (reference sequence). The CDR3 runs 16 residues. The CDR3 sequence is CSARDAERGEYNEQFF. In DNA, the CDR3 is TGCAGTGCTAGAGACGCCGAGCGGGGGGAATACAATGAGCAGTTCTTC.

This clonotype was observed a handful of times. The chain recombines TRBV7-9 with TRBJ1-2; TRBD1 matches at 12 bases. In germline, CDR1 is SEHNR, CDR2 FQNEAQ (reference sequence). CDR3 length equals 17 residues. Germline trimming cut 3 bases from V and 2 bases from J; bases unmatched to any gene: 7. The CDR3 coding sequence is TGTGCCAGCAGCTTCCGGGACAGGGGGCGCCGCAACTATGGCTACACCTTC. Amino acids: CASSFRDRGRRNYGYTF.

This clonotype was observed a handful of times. The genes are TRBV7-9 and TRBJ2-5; TRBD2 matches at 8 bases. The CDR3 has 17 residues. Germline V CDR1 and CDR2: SEHNR, FQNEAQ (reference sequence). After removal of 6 bases from V and 2 bases from J, the junction contained 14 bases not matched to a gene. In DNA form, the CDR3 reads TGTGCCAGCAGACTTCCGGGAGGGGGGCGGCGGCAAGAGACCCAGTACTTC. Residues: CASRLPGGGRRQETQYF.

Ten or more counts support this clonotype. The rearrangement links TRBV6-5 to TRBJ2-3; a possible D gene is TRBD2 (5 bases). Germline-derived CDR1 and CDR2 are MNHEY and SVGAGI. Trimming cost V 6 bases and J 0 bases, with 10 bases left between them. The CDR3 spans 14 residues. DNA of the CDR3: TGTGCCAGCAGCCCATGGACTAGCACAGATACGCAGTATTTT. It specifies CASSPWTSTDTQYF.

The genes are TRBV13 and TRBJ2-7; 7 positions agree with TRBD1. V dropped 3 bases and J dropped 2; count of bases not matched to a gene: 4. Germline CDR1 is PRHDT and CDR2 is FYEKMQ (reference sequence). The CDR3 consists of 14 residues. The CDR3 sequence: CASSFGQAAYEQYF. The CDR3 nucleotides read TGTGCCAGCAGCTTTGGACAGGCAGCCTACGAGCAGTACTTC.

Many counts were recorded for this clonotype. The J gene is TRBJ2-2, the V gene TRBV7-3, with D possibly being TRBD1 or TRBD2 (5 bases each). The CDR3 runs to 16 residues. Germline-derived CDR1 and CDR2 are SGHTA and FQGTGA. Trimming left V 0 bases short and J 3 bases short, with 11 bases between. In nucleotides, the CDR3 is TGTGCCAGCAGCTTAACGAGAGGGGCGGACACCGGGGAGCTGTTTTTT. Encoded protein: CASSLTRGADTGELFF.

This clonotype was counted at least ten times. In DNA, the CDR3 is TGTGCCAGCAGCTCCGACAGGACTTGGCAGCCCCAGCATTTT. Its translation is CASSSDRTWQPQHF. V is TRBV12-3 or TRBV12-4 and J is TRBJ1-5, with D possibly TRBD1 on 6 matching bases. Trimming stripped 6 bases from V and 7 bases from J, with 16 bases between. The CDR3 is 14 residues long.

This clonotype was counted ten times or more. The chain carries TRBV5-1 and TRBJ2-5; D is unclear. The V end was cut by 0 bases, the J end by 1 base, with 10 bases between. The CDR3 totals 15 residues. Germline V gene lookup returns CDR1 SGHRS and CDR2 YFSETQ. CDR3: CASSLVQAGQETQYF. Written as DNA, the CDR3 is TGCGCCAGCAGCTTGGTTCAGGCAGGCCAAGAGACCCAGTACTTC.

This clonotype was counted at least ten times. This chain joins TRBV7-8 and TRBJ2-7, with unresolved D. Germline values: CDR1 SGHVS, CDR2 FQNEAQ. This CDR3 region has 11 residues. V was trimmed by 8 bases and J by 1 base, leaving 6 bases between them. The CDR3 reads CASGLSYEQYF. CDR3 bases: TGTGCCAGCGGCCTATCCTACGAGCAGTACTTC.

This clonotype has a count of ten or more. The V and J genes are TRBV7-2 and TRBJ2-1; 9 bases are a match to TRBD2. Germline V gives CDR1 SGHTA, CDR2 FQGNSA. The CDR3 totals 14 residues. Trimming cost V 8 bases and J 6 bases; bases outside gene matches: 8. CDR3: CASGAGGPVNEQFF. CDR3 coding DNA: TGTGCCAGCGGTGCGGGGGGGCCAGTCAATGAGCAGTTCTTC.

The rearrangement links TRBV12-3 or TRBV12-4 to TRBJ2-2; perhaps TRBD2 as D (5 bases). With 6 bases removed from V and 0 bases from J, the gap between germline ends came to 26 bases. This CDR3 contains 20 residues. The CDR3 loop reads CASRESLLLTGKTNTGELFF. CDR3 DNA: TGTGCCAGCAGAGAGAGCCTCCTGCTTACCGGGAAGACGAACACCGGGGAGCTGTTTTTT.

This rearrangement joins TRBV5-1 to TRBJ1-5; no definite D call. The ends were cut back, 5 bases at V and 4 bases at J, with 10 bases in the middle. The germline V gene has CDR1 SGHRS and CDR2 YFSETQ. The CDR3 is 13 residues long. The CDR3 coding sequence is TGCGCCAGCAGAAATAGTCCTAATCAGCCCCAGCATTTT. Amino acid sequence: CASRNSPNQPQHF.

This chain links TRBV7-6 with TRBJ2-3; D ambiguous. Germline CDR1 is SGHVS and CDR2 is FNYEAQ. Between the trimmed V and J ends, which lost 6 bases and 0 bases, there was a span of 10 bases. The CDR3 length is 14 residues. The DNA for the CDR3 is TGTGCCAGCAGACCCGACCTCAGCACAGATACGCAGTATTTT. This encodes CASRPDLSTDTQYF.

This clonotype came up a few times. V usage is TRBV4-3 and J usage is TRBJ2-6, with D perhaps TRBD1 (6 bases). Looked up from germline, CDR1 is LGHNA and CDR2 is YSLEER. Trimming took off 8 bases at V and 2 bases at J, with 19 bases between the two ends. CDR3 length equals 17 residues. The CDR3 nucleotides read TGCGCCAGCGGGTCGGGCAGGGGTTTAGCTGGGGCCAACGTCCTGACTTTC. Translating it yields CASGSGRGLAGANVLTF.

This clonotype was found many times. The rearrangement joins TRBV6-5 to TRBJ2-1; TRBD1 matches at 7 bases. V lost 6 bases, J lost 7 bases, and 12 bases stayed unmatched. CDR3 size: 15 residues. Germline values: CDR1 MNHEY, CDR2 SVGAGI. CDR3 protein: CASSRTVTGWNEQFF. Here the CDR3 DNA reads TGTGCCAGCAGCCGTACGGTGACAGGGTGGAATGAGCAGTTCTTC.

A few counts support this clonotype. This chain connects TRBV2 to TRBJ1-6; 8 bases are shared with TRBD1. Unmatched junction bases numbered 8, after V lost 8 bases and J lost 14 bases. Germline V gene sequence: CDR1 SNHLY, CDR2 FYNNEI. CDR3 length: 12 residues. The DNA for the CDR3 is TGTGCCAGCGGGACAGGTGGAGTGGCCCTCCACTTT. The encoded protein is CASGTGGVALHF.

This clonotype was seen ten or more times. CDR3 DNA: TGTGCCAGCCCCTCGGGGGACACCATATATTTT. This gives the protein CASPSGDTIYF. This sequence joins TRBV12-3 or TRBV12-4 and TRBJ1-3; D is perhaps TRBD1 (5 bases). The ends were cut back, 8 bases at V and 8 bases at J, with 10 bases in the middle. The CDR3 loop spans 11 amino acids.

This clonotype occurred many times. J is TRBJ1-1 and V is TRBV4-2; TRBD1 might be the D (6 bases). This CDR3 contains 14 residues. Germline V CDR1 and CDR2: LGHNA, YNFKEQ. Trimming stripped 5 bases from V and 0 bases from J, with 10 bases between. The CDR3, as DNA: TGTGCCAGCAGCTTGGAGGGGGTGAACACTGAAGCTTTCTTT. Protein sequence: CASSLEGVNTEAFF.

This clonotype was detected many times. V gene TRBV5-1 combines with J gene TRBJ2-7; 13 bases are a match to TRBD2. Germline-derived CDR1 and CDR2 are SGHRS and YFSETQ. The V gene end was trimmed by 4 bases and the J gene end by 3 bases; junction bases not matched to a gene: 4. This CDR3 comprises 15 residues. The CDR3 coding sequence is TGCGCCAGCAGCCTAGGGACTAGCGGGATCTACGAGCAGTACTTC. Residues: CASSLGTSGIYEQYF.

This clonotype turned up a few times. The chain is built from TRBV4-1 and TRBJ1-1, with D unresolved. The CDR3 loop spans 16 amino acids. Germline CDR1 MGHRA, CDR2 YSYEKL. V gave up 2 bases and J gave up 11 bases, with 24 bases separating them. CDR3 sequence reads: CASSQTIPGRGAVAFF. The CDR3 coding sequence is TGCGCCAGCAGCCAAACTATCCCGGGCCGAGGAGCAGTGGCTTTCTTT.

The CDR3 sequence is CASRAARDRDFYGYTF. The CDR3 region has the DNA TGTGCCAGCAGAGCGGCCCGGGACAGGGATTTCTATGGCTACACCTTC. The chain uses TRBV6-5 and TRBJ1-2; TRBD1 matches at 9 bases. CDR1 MNHEY and CDR2 SVGAGI come from the germline V gene. The trim removed 6 bases at V and 4 bases at J, leaving 12 bases unmatched. The CDR3 length is 16 residues.

This clonotype was seen repeatedly, ten times or more. CDR3 in DNA: TGTGCCAGCAGTTTAGATTGGTCAGAGCAGTATTTT. Its protein is CASSLDWSEQYF. This chain joins TRBV27 and TRBJ2-3; the D is unclear. Germline assignment: CDR1 MNHEY and CDR2 SMNVEV (reference sequence). The CDR3 is 12 amino acids. V was shortened by 2 bases and J by 11 bases, with 11 bases between the two germline ends.

The sample holds many counts of this clonotype. The V gene is TRBV6-5, the J gene TRBJ1-2; 8 bases map to TRBD1. Germline V CDR1 and CDR2: MNHEY, SVGAGI. With V trimmed by 6 bases and J by 1 base, 4 bases remained unmatched. The CDR3 spans 14 residues. In DNA, the CDR3 is TGTGCCAGCAGAACAGGGGGAAGTAACTATGGCTACACCTTC. Translating gives CASRTGGSNYGYTF.

V is TRBV6-2 or TRBV6-3 and J is TRBJ2-2; perhaps D is TRBD1 or TRBD2 (6 bases each). The V end was cut by 4 bases, the J end by 7 bases, with 16 bases between. Looked up from germline, CDR1 is MNHEY and CDR2 is SVGEGT. The CDR3 runs 15 residues. The CDR3 spells CASSSLRGHIGELFF. CDR3 sequence (DNA): TGTGCCAGCAGTTCGCTACGGGGGCACATCGGGGAGCTGTTTTTT.